Below, 2 T cell receptor beta chains from the same sample are listed, as sequenced in a study of cytomegalovirus exposure and HLA in healthy donors. The PCR ran on 60 Vbeta and 13 Jbeta primers. The table came from immunoSEQ multiplex PCR; TCRdb's copy has only in-frame clones and leaves some out. The table for this sample gives 150,000 to 200,000 clones. Specimen: PBMCs. The origin of the receptors is an older woman in good health and CMV-seronegative.

The chain carries TRBV9 and TRBJ2-1; 15 bases are shared with TRBD2. Germline lookup yields CDR1 SGDLS and CDR2 YYNGEE. The length of the CDR3 is 18 residues. Trimming removed 1 base from V and 4 bases from J; junction bases left unmatched: 6. The CDR3, as DNA: TGTGCCAGCAGCGTAAAATTGGGACTAGCGGGGGGTTACAATGAGCAGTTCTTC. Its protein is CASSVKLGLAGGYNEQFF.

The rearrangement uses TRBV10-3 and TRBJ2-1; 10 positions agree with TRBD1. Germline trimming cut 10 bases from V and 8 bases from J; bases unmatched to any gene: 5. This CDR3 contains 12 residues. CDR1 ENHRY and CDR2 SYGVKD come from the germline V gene. CDR3 coding DNA: TGTGCCACAAGACAGGGGGCCTATGAGCAGTTCTTC. It encodes CATRQGAYEQFF.